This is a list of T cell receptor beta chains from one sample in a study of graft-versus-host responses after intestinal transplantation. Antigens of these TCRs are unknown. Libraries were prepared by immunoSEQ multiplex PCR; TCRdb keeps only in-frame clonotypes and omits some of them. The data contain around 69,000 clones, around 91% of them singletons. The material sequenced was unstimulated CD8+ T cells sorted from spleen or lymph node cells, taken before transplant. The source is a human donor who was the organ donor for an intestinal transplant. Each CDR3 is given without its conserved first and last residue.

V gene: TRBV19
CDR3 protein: ASSIGRVIGDTQY

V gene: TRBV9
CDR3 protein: ASSVGGGKPNIQY

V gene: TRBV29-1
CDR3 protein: SVETSGATGELF

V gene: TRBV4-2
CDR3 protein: ASSPRGQENTEAF

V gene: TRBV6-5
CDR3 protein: ASRAGGTDTQY

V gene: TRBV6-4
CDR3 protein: ASSDSLAGDYNEQF

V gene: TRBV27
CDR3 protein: ASSSQGAYYGYT

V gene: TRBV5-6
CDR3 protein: ASSGGQAYGYT

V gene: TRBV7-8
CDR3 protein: ASSPRQGGFGETQY

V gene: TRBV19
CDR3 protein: ASSIRSGGNTEAF

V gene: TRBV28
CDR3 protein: ASSLGTGFGNEQF

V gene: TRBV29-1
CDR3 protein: SVEERAGYYGYT

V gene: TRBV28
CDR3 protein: ASRTPGQATNEKLF

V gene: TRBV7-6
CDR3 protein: ASSPTVEGHYGYT

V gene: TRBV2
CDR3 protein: ASRVSSGGLNEQF

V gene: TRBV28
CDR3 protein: ASNPGSNQPQH

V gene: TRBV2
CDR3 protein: ASSVMGQENTEAF

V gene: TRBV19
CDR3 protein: ASRRMGAYEKLF

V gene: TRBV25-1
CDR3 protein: ASSADTGELF

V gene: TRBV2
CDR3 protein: ASSFTGGDGFGLF

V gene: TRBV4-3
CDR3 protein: ASSQDLAGLSAGELF

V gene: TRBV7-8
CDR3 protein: ASSPASGGASDTQY

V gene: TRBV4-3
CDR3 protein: ASSQVKISPLH

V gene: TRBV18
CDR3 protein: ASSPQAEYQETQY

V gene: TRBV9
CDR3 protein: ASSAGGGTGETQY

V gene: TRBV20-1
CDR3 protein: SARDAGESF

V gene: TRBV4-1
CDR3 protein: TSSKGWGQETQY

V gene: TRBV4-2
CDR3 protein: ASSQESAGVDTQY

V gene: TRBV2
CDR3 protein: ASETDSMNTEAF

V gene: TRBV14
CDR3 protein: ASSRGQGYTGELF

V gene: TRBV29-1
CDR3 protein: SVEDRGQETQY

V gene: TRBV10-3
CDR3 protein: AISDTTGEPNQPQH

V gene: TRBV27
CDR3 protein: ASSSGQGGGNTIY

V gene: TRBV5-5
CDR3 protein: ASSLLRNSGRNYGYT

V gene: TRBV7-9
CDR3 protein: ASGYRQENTGELF

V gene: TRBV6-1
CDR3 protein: ASSDWDRENYDYT

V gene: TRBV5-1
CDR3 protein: ASSLAGGLYNEQF

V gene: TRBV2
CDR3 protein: ASNYLRGQDGYT

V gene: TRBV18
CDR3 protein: ASSPSVGGDNNEQF